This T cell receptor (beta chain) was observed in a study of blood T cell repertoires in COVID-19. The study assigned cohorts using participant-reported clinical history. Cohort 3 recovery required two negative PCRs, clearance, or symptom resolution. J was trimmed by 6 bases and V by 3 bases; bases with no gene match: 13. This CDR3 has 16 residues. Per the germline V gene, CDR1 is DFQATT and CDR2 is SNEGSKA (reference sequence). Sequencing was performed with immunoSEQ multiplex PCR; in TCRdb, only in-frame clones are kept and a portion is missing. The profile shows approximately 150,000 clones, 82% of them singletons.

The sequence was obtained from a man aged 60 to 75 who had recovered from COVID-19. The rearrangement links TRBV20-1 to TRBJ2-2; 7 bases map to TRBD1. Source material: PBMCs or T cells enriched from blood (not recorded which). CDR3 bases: TGCAGTGCTAGTCCCCCATTACAGGGGAAGCCCGGGGAGCTGTTTTTT. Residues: CSASPPLQGKPGELFF.